Presented here are 27 T cell receptor beta chains from one specimen sequenced in a study of T cell responses to AZD1222 COVID-19 vaccine. TCRdb keeps only in-frame clones here, not all; method: immunoSEQ multiplex PCR. The table shows more than 110,000 clones, with roughly nine tenths occurring only once. Sequencing used peripheral blood, obtained on day 0 of AZD1222 vaccination. All receptors come from an adult in good health.

This clone was recorded a few times. The chain combines TRBV3-1 (or the pseudogene TRBV3-2) with TRBJ1-2; 7 nucleotides align to TRBD1. CDR1 LGHDT and CDR2 YNNKEL come from the germline V gene (reference sequence). The CDR3 spans 15 residues. The trim removed 2 bases at V and 4 bases at J, leaving 7 bases unmatched. The chain's CDR3 is CASSQYQDRFYGYTF. In nucleotides, the CDR3 is TGTGCCAGCAGCCAATACCAGGACAGGTTCTATGGCTACACCTTC.

The rearrangement links TRBV6-5 to TRBJ1-1; no firm D call. Per germline, CDR1 MNHEY and CDR2 SVGAGI. The V gene lost 7 bases and the J gene lost 7 bases, with 13 bases spanning the gap. This CDR3 region has 12 residues. In nucleotides, the CDR3 is TGTGCCAGCACTGGAACCGTGGGTGAAGCTTTCTTT. Its translation is CASTGTVGEAFF.

The chain has TRBV6-5 and TRBJ2-7; possibly TRBD1 or TRBD2 for D (5 bases each). The V gene's germline CDR1 is MNHEY and CDR2 SVGAGI. CDR3 length: 14 residues. Trimming shortened V by 6 bases and J by 8 bases, and 20 bases separated the two germline ends. Here the CDR3 reads CASRGAGRGTQQYF. The CDR3 DNA reads TGTGCCAGCAGAGGTGCCGGGCGAGGGACCCAGCAGTACTTC.

This clone has just a few counts. This sequence joins TRBV27 and TRBJ2-7, with D perhaps given as TRBD1 or TRBD2 (5 bases each). The CDR3 runs 15 residues. V shed 5 bases and J shed 2 bases, with 16 bases lying between them. CDR1 and CDR2 from the germline V gene are MNHEY and SMNVEV (reference sequence). CDR3 sequence: CASSPLGTSAYEQYF. The DNA for the CDR3 is TGTGCCAGCAGTCCCCTCGGGACCTCCGCCTACGAGCAGTACTTC.

V usage is TRBV7-9 and J usage is TRBJ1-2, with no clear D. V lost 2 bases and J 0 bases, leaving 7 bases between the germline ends. Germline V lookup: CDR1 SEHNR, CDR2 FQNEAQ (reference sequence). There are 14 residues in the CDR3. CDR3 in amino acids: CASSLLGANYGYTF. Here the CDR3 DNA reads TGTGCCAGCAGCTTACTCGGGGCTAACTATGGCTACACCTTC.

CDR3: CAIRPGNPNNEQFF. CDR3 DNA sequence: TGTGCCATCAGACCCGGGAACCCAAACAATGAGCAGTTCTTC. The J gene is TRBJ2-1, the V gene TRBV10-3, with a possible D match to TRBD2 (5 bases). CDR3 length equals 14 residues. V was cut by 6 bases and J by 5 bases, with 14 bases left in between. The V gene's germline CDR1 is ENHRY and CDR2 SYGVKD.

CDR3 sequence (DNA): TGCGCCAGCAGCCAAAGGACAGGGGGTGTGAGGACAGATACGCAGTATTTT. Residues: CASSQRTGGVRTDTQYF. The rearrangement links TRBV4-3 to TRBJ2-3, with TRBD1 identical over 10 bases. The germline V gene encodes CDR1 LGHNA and CDR2 YSLEER. Trimming cost V 2 bases and J 3 bases; bases outside gene matches: 8. CDR3 size: 17 residues.

The J gene is TRBJ2-7, the V gene TRBV6-5; perhaps D is TRBD1 or TRBD2 (5 bases each). Between the trimmed V and J ends, which lost 7 bases and 5 bases, there was a span of 15 bases. The V gene's germline CDR1 is MNHEY and CDR2 SVGAGI. The CDR3 length is 13 residues. The CDR3 is CASTTNWGNEQYF. CDR3 sequence (DNA): TGTGCCAGCACTACAAACTGGGGGAACGAGCAGTACTTC.

The rearrangement links TRBV11-3 to TRBJ1-1; no clear D gene. CDR1 is SGHNT, CDR2 YENEEA, per germline. V was shortened by 3 bases and J by 5 bases, with 10 bases between the two germline ends. The CDR3 is 13 amino acids. This CDR3 is CASSFGVGTEAFF. The CDR3, as DNA: TGTGCCAGCAGCTTTGGGGTAGGAACTGAAGCTTTCTTT.

CDR3 region: CASSYTFSVYEQYF. CDR3 sequence (DNA): TGTGCCAGCAGTTACACCTTCTCCGTCTACGAGCAGTACTTC. V and J are TRBV6-5 and TRBJ2-7, with D unclear. CDR1 is MNHEY and CDR2 is SVGAGI in the germline V gene. Trimming pared 2 bases from V and 3 bases from J, leaving 11 bases between. This CDR3 has 14 residues.

The chain has TRBV19 and TRBJ1-6; perhaps TRBD1 as D (5 bases). Germline CDR1 and CDR2: LNHDA and SQIVND (reference sequence). The CDR3 totals 16 residues. V was trimmed by 2 bases and J by 7 bases, leaving 15 bases between them. Here the CDR3 DNA reads TGTGCCAGTAGTATAAACGTCCAGGGAGGAAATTCACCCCTCCACTTT. This sequence encodes CASSINVQGGNSPLHF.

The chain joins TRBV4-1 to TRBJ1-5, with 7 bases fitting TRBD1. This CDR3 has 18 amino acids. V trimming: 0 bases; J trimming: 6 bases; junction bases outside the gene matches: 14. The V gene's germline CDR1 is MGHRA and CDR2 YSYEKL. CDR3 bases: TGCGCCAGCAGCCAAGAAGGGGACAGCGAACCTGGTGGTCAGCCCCAGCATTTT. It codes for CASSQEGDSEPGGQPQHF.

Concerning this clone: Other DNA sequences in the same sample also yield this CDR3. The gene calls are TRBV7-2 and TRBJ1-3; D is unresolved. The CDR3 loop spans 15 amino acids. Trimming stripped 0 bases from V and 4 bases from J, with 10 bases between. Germline CDR1 is SGHTA and CDR2 is FQGNSA. CDR3 in amino acids: CASSLAPAPGNTIYF. CDR3 bases: TGTGCCAGCAGCTTAGCGCCCGCTCCCGGAAACACCATATATTTT. Variable domain in full (rest from reference TRBV7-2 and TRBJ1-3): GAGVSQSPSNKVTEKGKDVELRCDPISGHTALYWYRQSLGQGLEFLIYFQGNSAPDKSGLPSDRFSAERTGGSVSTLTIQRTQQEDSAVYLCASSLAPAPGNTIYFGEGSWLTVV.

The V call is TRBV19, the J call TRBJ2-7, with 9 bases aligning to TRBD1. Trimming cost V 2 bases and J 5 bases; bases outside gene matches: 10. The CDR3 contains 16 residues. The germline V gene has CDR1 LNHDA and CDR2 SQIVND (reference sequence). The CDR3 is CASSIWETGGTNEQYF. CDR3 in DNA: TGTGCCAGTAGTATATGGGAGACAGGGGGAACCAACGAGCAGTACTTC.

The chain recombines TRBV11-3 with TRBJ2-2; 7 nucleotides align to TRBD1. The CDR3 contains 16 residues. Trimming cost V 2 bases and J 2 bases; bases outside gene matches: 5. Germline loops: CDR1 SGHNT, CDR2 YENEEA. This chain's CDR3 is CASSLSDRVNTGELFF. The DNA of the CDR3 is TGTGCCAGCAGCTTATCCGACAGGGTCAACACCGGGGAGCTGTTTTTT.

The chain is built from TRBV7-9 and TRBJ1-4; D not resolved. V was clipped by 2 bases and J by 8 bases, with 18 bases between them. This CDR3 spans 16 amino acids. Germline V lookup: CDR1 SEHNR, CDR2 FQNEAQ (reference sequence). The CDR3 bases are TGTGCCAGCAGCTTACCTCGGGTGAGCCCGGTAGAAAAACTGTTTTTT. Translated: CASSLPRVSPVEKLFF.

V usage is TRBV18 and J usage is TRBJ2-3; unclear D gene. Looked up from germline, CDR1 is KGHSH and CDR2 is LQKENI. V was clipped by 6 bases and J by 1 base, with 8 bases between them. The CDR3 extends over 13 amino acids. CDR3 DNA: TGTGCCAGCTCGCCTAGAGGCACAGATACGCAGTATTTT. This sequence encodes CASSPRGTDTQYF.

CDR3 nucleotide sequence: TGTGCCAGCAGCGAGTTAGGGGCGCTTCAGCCCCAGCATTTT. Amino acids: CASSELGALQPQHF. This sequence joins TRBV6-5 and TRBJ1-5, with a tentative D call TRBD1 (5 bases). Between the trimmed V and J ends, which lost 6 bases and 6 bases, there was a span of 15 bases. The CDR3 is 14 amino acids. Germline V gene sequence: CDR1 MNHEY, CDR2 SVGAGI.

CDR3 protein: CATPDRLSGNTIYF. CDR3 sequence (DNA): TGTGCCACCCCCGACAGGCTCTCTGGAAACACCATATATTTT. V is TRBV7-9 and J is TRBJ1-3; D perhaps matches TRBD1 (6 bases). This CDR3 contains 14 residues. Trimming removed 10 bases from V and 0 bases from J, with 13 bases in between. Looked up from germline, CDR1 is SEHNR and CDR2 is FQNEAQ (reference sequence).

This sequence joins TRBV4-3 and TRBJ1-2, with a possible D match to TRBD1 (5 bases). Looked up from germline, CDR1 is LGHNA and CDR2 is YSLEER. V dropped 1 base and J dropped 1 base, with 10 bases sitting between them. CDR3 length equals 15 residues. CDR3 bases: TGCGCCAGCAGCCAAGTGGGAAGGGGTAACTATGGCTACACCTTC. Amino acids: CASSQVGRGNYGYTF.

The chain recombines TRBV5-4 with TRBJ2-2; D possibly uses TRBD1 or TRBD2 (5 bases each). The germline V gene encodes CDR1 SGHNT and CDR2 YYREEE (reference sequence). V was shortened by 0 bases and J by 1 base, with 10 bases between the two germline ends. The CDR3 totals 16 residues. The CDR3 nucleotides read TGTGCCAGCAGCTTGGGGGGACGGATGAACACCGGGGAGCTGTTTTTT. It translates to CASSLGGRMNTGELFF.

The chain is built from TRBV10-3 and TRBJ2-7; 9 bases fit TRBD1. The germline V gene encodes CDR1 ENHRY and CDR2 SYGVKD. The CDR3 contains 16 residues. V lost 4 bases, J lost 2 bases, and 9 bases stayed unmatched. DNA for the CDR3: TGTGCCATCAGTGGAGGGTCCGGGACAGGGACCTACGAGCAGTACTTC. Translation gives CAISGGSGTGTYEQYF.

This chain connects TRBV6-4 to TRBJ2-3; D not certain. The CDR3 covers 14 residues. V lost 4 bases and J lost 4, with 12 bases in between. The germline gives CDR1 MRHNA, CDR2 SNTAGT. Written as DNA, the CDR3 is TGTGCCAGCAGTGGATCAGCGAAGTCAGATACGCAGTATTTT. Translated: CASSGSAKSDTQYF.

The CDR3 DNA reads as TGTGCCAGCAGTACCAGGACAGGGGGTACAGATACGCAGTATTTT. This codes for CASSTRTGGTDTQYF. The chain has TRBV6-5 and TRBJ2-3; 10 positions match TRBD1. CDR1 and CDR2 (germline): MNHEY, SVGAGI. The CDR3 covers 15 residues. J gave up 3 bases and V 5 bases, and 5 bases lay outside the gene matches.

The chain couples TRBV5-1 to TRBJ1-1; a weak D match, TRBD1 (5 bases). The V end was cut by 4 bases, the J end by 4 bases, with 11 bases between. The CDR3 length is 13 residues. CDR1 SGHRS and CDR2 YFSETQ come from the germline V gene. The CDR3 DNA is TGCGCCAGCAGCCCTTGGGGCAGCACTGAAGCTTTCTTT. Translated: CASSPWGSTEAFF.

CDR3 loop: CASGTGQINEKLFF. For the CDR3, the DNA is TGTGCTAGTGGAACGGGACAAATAAATGAAAAACTGTTTTTT. The chain carries TRBV12-5 and TRBJ1-4; TRBD1 is a possible D gene (6 bases). The CDR3 length is 14 residues. CDR1 LGHNT and CDR2 FRNRAP come from the germline V gene. V shed 6 bases and J shed 5 bases, with 13 bases lying between them.

The gene calls are TRBV4-3 and TRBJ2-5; 9 bases align to TRBD1. Germline V CDR1 and CDR2: LGHNA, YSLEER. CDR3 length equals 15 residues. The V and J ends lost 1 base and 5 bases, in that order; junction bases with no gene match: 5. This chain's CDR3 is CASSQAQGATETQYF. CDR3 nucleotide sequence: TGCGCCAGCAGCCAAGCACAGGGGGCGACGGAGACCCAGTACTTC.